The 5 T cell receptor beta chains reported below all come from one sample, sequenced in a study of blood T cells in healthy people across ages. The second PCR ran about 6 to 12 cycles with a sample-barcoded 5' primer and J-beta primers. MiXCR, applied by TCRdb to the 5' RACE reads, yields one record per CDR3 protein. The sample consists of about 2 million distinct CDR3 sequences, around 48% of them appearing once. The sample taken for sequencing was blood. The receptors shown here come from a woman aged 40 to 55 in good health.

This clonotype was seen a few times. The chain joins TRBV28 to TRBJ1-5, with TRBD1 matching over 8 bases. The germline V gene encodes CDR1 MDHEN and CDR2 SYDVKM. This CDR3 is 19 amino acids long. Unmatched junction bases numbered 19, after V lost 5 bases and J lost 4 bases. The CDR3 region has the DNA TGTGCCAGCAGTCCGCTCGGGTCGGACAGGGAATATAGTAATCAGCCCCAGCATTTT. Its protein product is CASSPLGSDREYSNQPQHF.

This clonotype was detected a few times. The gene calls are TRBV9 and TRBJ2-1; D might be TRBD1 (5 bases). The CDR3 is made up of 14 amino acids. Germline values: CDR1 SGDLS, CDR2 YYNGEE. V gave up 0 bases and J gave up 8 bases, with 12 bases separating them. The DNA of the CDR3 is TGTGCCAGCAGCGTAGGTTCAGGGTTAGATGAGCAGTTCTTC. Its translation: CASSVGSGLDEQFF.

The CDR3 reads CSASGGDQPQHF. The DNA for the CDR3 is TGCAGTGCTAGTGGCGGGGATCAGCCCCAGCATTTT. The gene calls are TRBV20-1 and TRBJ1-5; unclear D gene. This CDR3 comprises 12 residues. Germline CDR1 DFQATT, CDR2 SNEGSKA (reference sequence). V lost 3 bases and J 5 bases, leaving 8 bases between the germline ends.

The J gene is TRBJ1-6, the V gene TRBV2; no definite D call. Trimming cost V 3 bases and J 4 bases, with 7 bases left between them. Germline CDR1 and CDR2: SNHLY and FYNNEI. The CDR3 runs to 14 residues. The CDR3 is CASSEKVYNSPLHF. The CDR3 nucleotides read TGTGCCAGCAGTGAGAAGGTTTATAATTCACCCCTCCACTTT.

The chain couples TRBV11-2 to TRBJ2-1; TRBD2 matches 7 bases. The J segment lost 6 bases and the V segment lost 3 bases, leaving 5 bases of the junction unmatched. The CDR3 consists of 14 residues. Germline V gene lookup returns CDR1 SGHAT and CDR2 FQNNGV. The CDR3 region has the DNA TGTGCCAGCAGCTTTGGACTAGTTGGCAATGAGCAGTTCTTC. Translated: CASSFGLVGNEQFF.